The clone carrying this T cell receptor beta chain was detected only once. The antigen is not known. This record belongs to a study of cytomegalovirus exposure and HLA in healthy donors. Study-level points and caveats: Follow-up analysis later connected one missense variant in DCLRE1C with trimming of TCR beta V- and J-genes. Earlier findings revealed that most TCR beta V segments proved productive either about 90% or about 30% of the time. In a later analysis, TCR association rates varied by HLA locus: DRB1 most, HLA-C fewest.

Healthy people donating bone marrow made up the donors. Germline values: CDR1 LGHNT, CDR2 FRNRAP. This CDR3 is 14 amino acids long. Trimming stripped 2 bases from V and 7 bases from J, with 14 bases between. The study ran its PCR with 60 Vbeta and 13 Jbeta primers. The table came from immunoSEQ multiplex PCR; TCRdb's copy has only in-frame clones and leaves some out. Of 100,000 to 120,000 clones in the sample, 75% to 90% were seen once. The chain uses TRBV12-5 and TRBJ1-1; the D gene is possibly TRBD1 (5 bases). The TCR comes from a man aged 30 to 39 in good health and CMV-seropositive. The sequenced sample consisted of PBMCs. The CDR3 DNA is TGTGCTAGTGGTTTGTATGCGGGGGAAAGTGAAGCTTTCTTT. Translation gives CASGLYAGESEAFF.